Listed below are T cell receptor beta chains from one sample, sequenced in a study of blood T cells in healthy people across ages. TCRdb reprocessed the 5' RACE reads via MiXCR and lists one record per CDR3 protein. Among under 850,000 distinct CDR3 sequences listed, roughly 35% were seen once. Material: blood. The source is a man between 18 and 29 years old in good health. The CDR3 runs from the conserved cysteine through the conserved F or W. Fields, in order: J gene, D gene, V gene, clone size, CDR3 protein, CDR3 DNA. D genes are given only for firm matches. The listing skips clone size in some rows; elsewhere it reads once, few, many or a size class.

TRBJ1-1 | NA | TRBV7-9 | few | CASRWQAEGEAFF | TGTGCCAGCCGATGGCAGGCCGAGGGTGAAGCTTTCTTT
TRBJ2-1 | TRBD2 | TRBV12-3/TRBV12-4 | many | CASSSGGSNEQFF | TGTGCCAGCAGTAGCGGGGGGTCCAATGAGCAGTTCTTC
TRBJ2-7 | NA | TRBV20-1 | many | CSAPFWDGVTYEQYF | TGCAGTGCCCCCTTCTGGGACGGCGTCACCTACGAGCAGTACTTC
TRBJ1-1 | NA | TRBV12-3/TRBV12-4 | NA | CASSPQGIAAGAFF | TGTGCCAGCAGTCCACAGGGTATTGCGGCGGGCGCTTTCTTT
TRBJ2-5 | NA | TRBV12-3/TRBV12-4 | few | CASKGGEQYF | TGTGCCAGCAAGGGTGGTGAGCAGTACTTC
TRBJ2-1 | TRBD1 | TRBV5-4 | NA | CASSQGAGYNEQFF | TGTGCCAGCAGCCAGGGGGCCGGGTACAATGAGCAGTTCTTC
TRBJ2-1 | NA | TRBV12-5 | few | CASGFGAGPYNEQFF | TGTGCTAGTGGTTTTGGGGCAGGGCCTTACAATGAGCAGTTCTTC
TRBJ2-5 | TRBD2 | TRBV7-2 | many | CASSLASGGAQTQYF | TGTGCCAGCAGCTTAGCTAGCGGGGGGGCACAGACCCAGTACTTC
TRBJ2-3 | NA | TRBV4-3 | NA | CANSQEMARSTDTQYF | TGCGCCAACAGCCAAGAGATGGCACGTAGCACAGATACGCAGTATTTT
TRBJ1-2 | NA | TRBV28 | NA | CASSVLQADGYTF | TGTGCCAGCAGTGTTCTACAGGCGGATGGCTACACCTTC
TRBJ2-3 | NA | TRBV5-1 | few | CASSWTGAVTQYF | TGCGCCAGCAGCTGGACGGGCGCAGTTACGCAGTATTTT
TRBJ1-4 | TRBD1 | TRBV12-3/TRBV12-4 | NA | CASSDPGGELFF | TGTGCCAGCAGTGACCCAGGGGGGGAACTGTTTTTT
TRBJ1-2 | TRBD1 | TRBV7-9 | few | CASSYERTGSGGYTF | TGTGCCAGCAGCTACGAGAGGACAGGGTCGGGCGGCTACACCTTC